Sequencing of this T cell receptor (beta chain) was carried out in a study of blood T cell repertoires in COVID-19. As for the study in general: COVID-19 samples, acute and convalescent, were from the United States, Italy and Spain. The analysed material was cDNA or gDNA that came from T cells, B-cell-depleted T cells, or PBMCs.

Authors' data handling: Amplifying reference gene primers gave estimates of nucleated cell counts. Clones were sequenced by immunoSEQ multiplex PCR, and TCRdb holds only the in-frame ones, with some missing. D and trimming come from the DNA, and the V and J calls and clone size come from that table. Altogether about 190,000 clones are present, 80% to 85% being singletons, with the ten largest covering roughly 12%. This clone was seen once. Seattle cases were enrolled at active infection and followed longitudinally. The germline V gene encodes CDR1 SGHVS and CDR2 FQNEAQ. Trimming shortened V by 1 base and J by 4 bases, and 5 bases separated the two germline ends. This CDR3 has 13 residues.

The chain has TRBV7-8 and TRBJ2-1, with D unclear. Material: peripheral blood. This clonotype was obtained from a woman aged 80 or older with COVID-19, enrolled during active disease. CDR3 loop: CASSLDQYNEQFF. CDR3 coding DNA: TGTGCCAGCAGCTTAGATCAGTACAATGAGCAGTTCTTC.